One T cell receptor (beta chain) is described in this entry. As yet, its antigen is unknown. The authors obtained roughly 2.2 micrograms of genomic DNA from cryopreserved PBMCs for TCR beta libraries. The data derive from a study of cytotoxic CD8 clonotypes in ibrutinib-treated CLL. Study-level information: After a median of almost 70 months, some 14 patients stayed remitted and around twelve progressed; responses had been partial in roughly 25 and complete in 2. Response sampling took place at median approximately 11 months of treatment, range 6 to 36. Findings and limits, study-wide: Baseline levels of clonality went above those of age-matched healthy donors and moved with circulating CD8+ T-cell counts.

Clones were read by immunoSEQ multiplex PCR, and TCRdb kept only the in-frame ones, dropping some. The sample consists of roughly 160,000 clones, 84% of them appearing once. Sequenced material: PBMCs, taken after 24 months of ibrutinib treatment. The clonotype comes from a human donor with chronic lymphocytic leukemia.

CDR3 in DNA: TGTGCCAGCAGGCGAATGTCCTACACCGGGGAGCTGTTTTTT. It encodes CASRRMSYTGELFF. The rearrangement joins TRBV6-5 to TRBJ2-2, with no clear D. Germline-derived CDR1 and CDR2 are MNHEY and SVGAGI. V shed 6 bases and J shed 3 bases, with 11 bases lying between them. There are 14 residues in the CDR3.